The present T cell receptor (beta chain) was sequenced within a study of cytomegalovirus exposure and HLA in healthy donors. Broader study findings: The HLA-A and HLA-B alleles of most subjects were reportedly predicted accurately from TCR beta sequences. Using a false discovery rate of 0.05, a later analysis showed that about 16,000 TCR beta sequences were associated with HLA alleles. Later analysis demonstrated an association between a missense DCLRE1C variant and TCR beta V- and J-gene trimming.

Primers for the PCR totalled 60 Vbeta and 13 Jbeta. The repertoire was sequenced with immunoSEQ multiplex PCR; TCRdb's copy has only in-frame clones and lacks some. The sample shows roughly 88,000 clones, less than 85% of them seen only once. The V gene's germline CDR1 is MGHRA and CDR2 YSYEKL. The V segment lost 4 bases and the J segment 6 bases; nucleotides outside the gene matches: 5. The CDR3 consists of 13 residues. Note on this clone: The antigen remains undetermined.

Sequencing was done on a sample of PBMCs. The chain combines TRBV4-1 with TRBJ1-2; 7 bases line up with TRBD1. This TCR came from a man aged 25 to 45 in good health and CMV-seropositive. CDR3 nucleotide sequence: TGCGCCAGCAGCCGGTCAGGGGGAGATGGCTACACCTTC. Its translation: CASSRSGGDGYTF.